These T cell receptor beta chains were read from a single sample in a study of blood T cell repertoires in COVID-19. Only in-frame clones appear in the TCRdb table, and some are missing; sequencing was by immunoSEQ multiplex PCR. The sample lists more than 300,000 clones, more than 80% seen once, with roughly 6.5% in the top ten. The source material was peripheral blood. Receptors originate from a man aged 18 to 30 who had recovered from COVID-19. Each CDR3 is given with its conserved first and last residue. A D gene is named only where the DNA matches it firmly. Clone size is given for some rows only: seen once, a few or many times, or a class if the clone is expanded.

CDR3 DNA: TGTGCCAGTAGTAGAGCGGGGGGACGAACTGAAGCTTTCTTT
CDR3 protein: CASSRAGGRTEAFF
V gene: TRBV19
J gene: TRBJ1-1
clone size: few
D gene: -

CDR3 DNA: TGTGCCAGTAGTACCCCGGGAACCAACTATGGCTACACCTTC
CDR3 protein: CASSTPGTNYGYTF
V gene: TRBV19
J gene: TRBJ1-2
clone size: -
D gene: -

CDR3 DNA: TGCGCCAGCAGCTCGGGACAGTCCTTCGGTACAGATACGCAGTATTTT
CDR3 protein: CASSSGQSFGTDTQYF
V gene: TRBV5-1
J gene: TRBJ2-3
clone size: once
D gene: TRBD1

CDR3 DNA: TGCGCCAGCAATTCCGGGACAGGGGTCGAGCAGTACTTC
CDR3 protein: CASNSGTGVEQYF
V gene: TRBV10-2
J gene: TRBJ2-7
clone size: -
D gene: TRBD1

CDR3 DNA: TGTGCCAGCAGGCGACAGGGGGCCGATGGCTACACCTTC
CDR3 protein: CASRRQGADGYTF
V gene: TRBV6-5
J gene: TRBJ1-2
clone size: -
D gene: TRBD1

CDR3 DNA: TGTGCCAGCAGTTACTACAGGGTGAACACTGAAGCTTTCTTT
CDR3 protein: CASSYYRVNTEAFF
V gene: TRBV6-6
J gene: TRBJ1-1
clone size: -
D gene: -

CDR3 DNA: TGTGCCAGCAGCTACATACAGGGAACCGGGGAGCTGTTTTTT
CDR3 protein: CASSYIQGTGELFF
V gene: TRBV5-5
J gene: TRBJ2-2
clone size: -
D gene: -

CDR3 DNA: TGTGCCAGCAGTGAACCCGCCCGGGACAGGGGCCACTTT
CDR3 protein: CASSEPARDRGHF
V gene: TRBV2
J gene: TRBJ1-6
clone size: -
D gene: TRBD1

CDR3 DNA: TGCGCCAGCAGCGACAGCGCGGGAGACACAGATACGCAGTATTTT
CDR3 protein: CASSDSAGDTDTQYF
V gene: TRBV10-1
J gene: TRBJ2-3
clone size: -
D gene: TRBD2

CDR3 DNA: TGTGCCAGCAGTTCGGGACAGGACTACGAGCAGTACTTC
CDR3 protein: CASSSGQDYEQYF
V gene: TRBV25-1
J gene: TRBJ2-7
clone size: -
D gene: TRBD1

CDR3 DNA: TGTGCCAGCAGTTTACTTGTTACGGATGGCTACACCTTC
CDR3 protein: CASSLLVTDGYTF
V gene: TRBV12-3/TRBV12-4
J gene: TRBJ1-2
clone size: few
D gene: -

CDR3 DNA: TGTGCCAGTAGAACGGGGGGGATTGGGGCGAACACTGAAGCTTTCTTT
CDR3 protein: CASRTGGIGANTEAFF
V gene: TRBV19
J gene: TRBJ1-1
clone size: -
D gene: -

CDR3 DNA: TGCGCCAGCAGCTTGGGAGGGGGGGGTCCCTACAATGAGCAGTTCTTC
CDR3 protein: CASSLGGGGPYNEQFF
V gene: TRBV5-1
J gene: TRBJ2-1
clone size: -
D gene: -

CDR3 DNA: TGCAGCGTTGAAGATTCAAACTACGAGCAGTACTTC
CDR3 protein: CSVEDSNYEQYF
V gene: TRBV29-1
J gene: TRBJ2-7
clone size: few
D gene: -

CDR3 DNA: TGTGCCAGCAGCGAAAACAGGGGGAAGAGGGATGGCTACACCTTC
CDR3 protein: CASSENRGKRDGYTF
V gene: TRBV9
J gene: TRBJ1-2
clone size: -
D gene: TRBD1

CDR3 DNA: TGTGCCAGCATCCAGGGGTCAGTCGATGAGCAGTTCTTC
CDR3 protein: CASIQGSVDEQFF
V gene: TRBV6-5
J gene: TRBJ2-1
clone size: -
D gene: -